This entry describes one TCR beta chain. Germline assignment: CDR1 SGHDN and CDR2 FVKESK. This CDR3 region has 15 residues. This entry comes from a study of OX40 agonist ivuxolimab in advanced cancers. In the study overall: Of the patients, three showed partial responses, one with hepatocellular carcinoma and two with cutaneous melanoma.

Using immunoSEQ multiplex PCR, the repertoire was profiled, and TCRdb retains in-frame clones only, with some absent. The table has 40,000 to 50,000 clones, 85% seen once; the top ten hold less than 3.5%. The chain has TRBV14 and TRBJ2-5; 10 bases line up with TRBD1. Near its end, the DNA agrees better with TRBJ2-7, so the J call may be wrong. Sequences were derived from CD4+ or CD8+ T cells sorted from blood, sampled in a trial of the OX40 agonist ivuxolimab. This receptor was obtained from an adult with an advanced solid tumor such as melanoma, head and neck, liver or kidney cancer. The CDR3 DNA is TGTGCCAGCAGCCAAGCTCGGGACAGGGGCTACGAGCAGTACTTC. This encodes CASSQARDRGYEQYF.